This T cell receptor (beta chain) was recovered during a study of lung T cells in sarcoidosis with Löfgren's syndrome. Whole-study findings and limits: Multiple Löfgren's syndrome patients reportedly shared TRAV12-1 and TRBV2 CDR3 motifs, suggesting public CD4+ TCRs. Paired TRAV12-1/TRBV2 TCRs showed CDR3 homology and preferential pairing.

This clonotype appeared many times. Its antigen remains unidentified. TCRdb fed the reads into MiXCR, producing one record per CDR3 protein. Here the sample spans around 60,000 distinct CDR3 sequences, about 20% being singletons. Germline V gene lookup returns CDR1 MNHEY and CDR2 SMNVEV (reference sequence). Trimming cost V 6 bases and J 4 bases; bases outside gene matches: 5. The CDR3 runs to 14 residues. The specimen sequenced was CD4+ T cells from PBMCs. The clonotype was recovered from a human donor with sarcoidosis (Löfgren's syndrome or another form), or a control subject (not recorded which). The chain carries TRBV27 and TRBJ2-1; the match to TRBD1 covers 8 bases. The CDR3 DNA sequence: TGTGCCAGCAGACCCCGGGACAGGTACAATGAGCAGTTCTTC. It specifies CASRPRDRYNEQFF.